A single sample gave rise to the 24 T cell receptor beta chains below, sequenced in a study of T cells after yellow fever vaccination. Via MiXCR, TCRdb re-called the 5' RACE reads, giving one row per CDR3 protein. In the table there are nearly 350,000 distinct CDR3 sequences, 8.1% of which are singletons. The sample in question was PBMCs, obtained more than 35 days after the first yellow fever vaccination. These receptors were collected from a man aged 18 to 29 who received the YFV17D yellow fever vaccine.

This clonotype was recorded many times. The chain is built from TRBV20-1 and TRBJ1-1; D gene ambiguous. The length of the CDR3 is 10 residues. The germline V and J ends were trimmed by 0 bases and 7 bases, with 3 bases remaining between them. The germline gives CDR1 DFQATT, CDR2 SNEGSKA (reference sequence). CDR3 sequence reads: CSARDNEAFF. The DNA for the CDR3 is TGCAGTGCTAGAGACAATGAAGCTTTCTTT.

This clonotype has only a few counts. The chain employs TRBV7-3 and TRBJ2-3, with TRBD2 identical over 7 bases. The J segment lost 4 bases and the V segment lost 2 bases, leaving 3 bases of the junction unmatched. CDR3 size: 14 residues. The germline V gene encodes CDR1 SGHTA and CDR2 FQGTGA. The CDR3 loop reads CASSLGEGPDTQYF. CDR3 DNA sequence: TGTGCCAGCAGCTTAGGGGAGGGTCCAGATACGCAGTATTTT.

The CDR3 loop reads CASSFVQGPYNEQFF. CDR3 DNA sequence: TGCGCCAGCAGCTTTGTTCAGGGCCCCTACAATGAGCAGTTCTTC. The chain has TRBV5-1 and TRBJ2-1, with D perhaps TRBD1 (5 bases). CDR1 is SGHRS and CDR2 is YFSETQ in the germline V gene. CDR3 size: 15 residues. Trimming stripped 2 bases from V and 2 bases from J, with 11 bases between.

The rearrangement joins TRBV10-2 to TRBJ2-5; D perhaps matches TRBD2 (6 bases). The CDR3 spans 14 residues. Trimming stripped 0 bases from V and 4 bases from J, with 9 bases between. From germline, CDR1 is WSHSY and CDR2 SAAADI. DNA of the CDR3: TGCGCCAGCAGTGAGTCTCGGGGGAGAGAGACCCAGTACTTC. Its translation: CASSESRGRETQYF.

The chain has TRBV5-1 and TRBJ2-1, with D perhaps TRBD1 (6 bases). The ends were cut back, 4 bases at V and 7 bases at J, with 12 bases in the middle. This CDR3 spans 13 amino acids. Germline V gene data show CDR1 as SGHRS and CDR2 as YFSETQ. The CDR3 loop is CASSGGQSNEQFF. The CDR3 region has the DNA TGCGCCAGCAGCGGAGGACAGAGTAATGAGCAGTTCTTC.

This clonotype was counted many times. Here the CDR3 DNA reads TGCGCCAGCAGCCTACGACTAGCGGGGGAAGAGACCCAGTACTTC. It is translated as CASSLRLAGEETQYF. The chain carries TRBV5-1 and TRBJ2-5, with TRBD2 matching over 12 bases. The V segment lost 4 bases and the J segment 3 bases; nucleotides outside the gene matches: 4. The CDR3 loop spans 15 amino acids. Germline assignment: CDR1 SGHRS and CDR2 YFSETQ.

This clonotype was observed many times. V gene TRBV4-1 combines with J gene TRBJ2-2; D ambiguous. CDR1 is MGHRA, CDR2 YSYEKL, per germline. The CDR3 contains 13 residues. Trimming shortened V by 0 bases and J by 9 bases, and 8 bases separated the two germline ends. The CDR3 region is CASSQELSRELFF. DNA for the CDR3: TGCGCCAGCAGCCAAGAATTATCCCGGGAGCTGTTTTTT.

This clonotype showed up just a few times. Written as DNA, the CDR3 is TGCAGTGCTAGACCGACAGGGAGGGAAGCTTTCTTT. Protein sequence: CSARPTGREAFF. The rearrangement joins TRBV20-1 to TRBJ1-1; 7 nucleotides align to TRBD1. This CDR3 is 12 amino acids long. V was pared by 2 bases and J by 8 bases, with 5 bases of the junction left unmatched. From germline, CDR1 is DFQATT and CDR2 SNEGSKA (reference sequence).

This clonotype was detected a few times. The rearrangement joins TRBV5-8 to TRBJ2-3; TRBD2 aligns across 7 bases. After removal of 6 bases from V and 5 bases from J, the junction contained 12 bases not matched to a gene. Looked up from germline, CDR1 is SGHTS and CDR2 is YDEGEE. The CDR3 runs 15 residues. The DNA for the CDR3 is TGTGCCAGCAACCCGAGTGGTAGGGAGGGAGATACGCAGTATTTT. It yields the protein CASNPSGREGDTQYF.

This clonotype was detected only a few times. The V and J genes are TRBV5-8 and TRBJ2-2; 10 bases fit TRBD1. The J segment lost 5 bases and the V segment lost 4 bases, leaving 5 bases of the junction unmatched. The length of the CDR3 is 15 residues. Germline CDR1 and CDR2: SGHTS and YDEGEE. The CDR3, as DNA: TGTGCCAGCAGCACCGGGACAGGGGAAACCGGGGAGCTGTTTTTT. Residues: CASSTGTGETGELFF.

Many counts were recorded for this clonotype. CDR3 protein: CASSWGPEAFF. The CDR3 DNA is TGTGCCAGCAGTTGGGGCCCTGAAGCTTTCTTT. The genes are TRBV12-3 or TRBV12-4 and TRBJ1-1; tentative D call: TRBD1 (5 bases). The CDR3 loop spans 11 amino acids. V was cut by 4 bases and J by 6 bases, with 6 bases left in between.

This clonotype was counted a few times. The genes are TRBV23-1 and TRBJ1-4; a weak D match, TRBD1 (5 bases). TRBV23-1 is placed among ORFs of uncertain function. V was clipped by 5 bases and J by 8 bases, with 15 bases between them. The CDR3 runs 14 residues. Written as DNA, the CDR3 is TGCGCCAGCAGTACGGCAATCCGGGGGGAAAAACTGTTTTTT. It codes for CASSTAIRGEKLFF.

There are a few counts of this clonotype. The rearrangement joins TRBV29-1 to TRBJ1-2; 8 nucleotides align to TRBD1. The CDR3 sequence is 12 residues long. Germline assignment: CDR1 SQVTM and CDR2 ANQGSEA. After removal of 8 bases from V and 8 bases from J, the junction contained 10 bases not matched to a gene. CDR3 sequence reads: CSSLDREWGYTF. The CDR3 coding sequence is TGCAGCTCCTTGGACAGGGAGTGGGGCTACACCTTC.

For the CDR3, the DNA is TGCGCCAGCAGCCAGATAAACCTGGTTAGCACAGATACGCAGTATTTT. Amino acid sequence: CASSQINLVSTDTQYF. The genes are TRBV4-1 and TRBJ2-3, with unresolved D. The germline V gene has CDR1 MGHRA and CDR2 YSYEKL. Trimming cost V 3 bases and J 0 bases, with 13 bases left between them. The CDR3 consists of 16 residues.

Only a few counts were recorded for this clonotype. The chain recombines TRBV15 with TRBJ1-5; D is undetermined. The CDR3 contains 17 residues. The germline CDR1 and CDR2 sequences are LNHNV and YYDKDF (reference sequence). The ends were cut back, 0 bases at V and 7 bases at J, with 19 bases in the middle. The CDR3: CATSRDRERAGGQPQHF. The CDR3 DNA reads as TGTGCCACCAGCAGAGATCGGGAACGGGCAGGAGGGCAGCCCCAGCATTTT.

The chain has TRBV4-1 and TRBJ2-7; a weak D match, TRBD1 (5 bases). Trimming removed 4 bases at V and 1 base at J, with 14 bases between. Per germline, CDR1 MGHRA and CDR2 YSYEKL. The CDR3 has 15 amino acids. The CDR3 region has the DNA TGCGCCAGCAGCCTTTCAGACAGCCGGTCCTACGAGCAGTACTTC. This codes for CASSLSDSRSYEQYF.

The gene calls are TRBV20-1 and TRBJ2-6, with 12 bases lining up with TRBD2. This CDR3 is 17 amino acids long. V shed 5 bases, J shed 0 bases, and the junction held 5 bases outside the gene matches. CDR1 DFQATT and CDR2 SNEGSKA come from the germline V gene (reference sequence). The CDR3 protein is CSAGRTSGASGANVLTF. The CDR3 region has the DNA TGCAGTGCTGGACGGACTAGCGGGGCCTCTGGGGCCAACGTCCTGACTTTC.

This clonotype came up a few times. V usage is TRBV4-1 and J usage is TRBJ2-3; TRBD2 is a possible D gene (6 bases). Germline values: CDR1 MGHRA, CDR2 YSYEKL. Trimming took off 0 bases at V and 5 bases at J, with 12 bases between the two ends. This CDR3 comprises 15 residues. CDR3 sequence (DNA): TGCGCCAGCAGCCAAGAGGAGGGCTCAAGAGATACGCAGTATTTT. This gives the protein CASSQEEGSRDTQYF.

This clonotype turned up a few times. V usage is TRBV7-9 and J usage is TRBJ1-1; D may be TRBD1 (5 bases). This CDR3 has 13 residues. V was clipped by 0 bases and J by 4 bases, with 6 bases between them. From germline, CDR1 is SEHNR and CDR2 FQNEAQ (reference sequence). CDR3 nucleotides: TGTGCCAGCAGCTTAGCCGGGACCACTGAAGCTTTCTTT. It translates to CASSLAGTTEAFF.

CDR3 coding DNA: TGTGCCAGCAGCTTCAGGATGGCAGGGTACAATTCAGAGACCCAGTACTTC. It codes for CASSFRMAGYNSETQYF. The chain combines TRBV7-9 with TRBJ2-5, with a possible D match to TRBD1 (5 bases). V lost 3 bases to trimming and J lost 4 bases, with 21 bases between them. Germline CDR1 SEHNR, CDR2 FQNEAQ (reference sequence). The CDR3 totals 17 residues.

This clonotype has a handful of counts. J is TRBJ2-5 and V is TRBV7-2; 10 nucleotides align to TRBD2. V trimming: 1 base; J trimming: 6 bases; junction bases outside the gene matches: 11. CDR1 and CDR2 (germline): SGHTA, FQGNSA. The CDR3 sequence is 17 residues long. CDR3 amino acids: CASSLGTSGTLRQTQYF. The DNA for the CDR3 is TGTGCCAGCAGCTTAGGGACTAGCGGCACCCTCCGTCAGACCCAGTACTTC.

J is TRBJ2-4 and V is TRBV7-8; 10 bases line up with TRBD2. The CDR3 length is 16 residues. Germline V CDR1 and CDR2: SGHVS, FQNEAQ. The trim removed 1 base at V and 3 bases at J, leaving 3 bases unmatched. In DNA form, the CDR3 reads TGTGCCAGCAGCTTAGAGGCTAGCGGGGGCAAAAACATTCAGTACTTC. Encoded protein: CASSLEASGGKNIQYF.

This clonotype was counted a few times. This chain uses TRBV7-2 with TRBJ1-6; D is undetermined. The CDR3 consists of 15 residues. Trimming left V 6 bases short and J 8 bases short, with 17 bases between. CDR1 SGHTA and CDR2 FQGNSA come from the germline V gene. This CDR3 reads CASRLNAGEDSPLHF. The CDR3 DNA is TGTGCCAGCAGACTAAACGCCGGGGAGGATTCACCCCTCCACTTT.

This clonotype was seen repeatedly, ten times or more. The chain recombines TRBV12-3 or TRBV12-4 with TRBJ2-7, with 7 bases fitting TRBD2. After removal of 7 bases from V and 1 base from J, the junction contained 10 bases not matched to a gene. CDR3 length: 15 residues. The CDR3 bases are TGTGCCAGCAATAGAGCGGGGCGGCTATCCTACGAGCAGTACTTC. This sequence encodes CASNRAGRLSYEQYF.